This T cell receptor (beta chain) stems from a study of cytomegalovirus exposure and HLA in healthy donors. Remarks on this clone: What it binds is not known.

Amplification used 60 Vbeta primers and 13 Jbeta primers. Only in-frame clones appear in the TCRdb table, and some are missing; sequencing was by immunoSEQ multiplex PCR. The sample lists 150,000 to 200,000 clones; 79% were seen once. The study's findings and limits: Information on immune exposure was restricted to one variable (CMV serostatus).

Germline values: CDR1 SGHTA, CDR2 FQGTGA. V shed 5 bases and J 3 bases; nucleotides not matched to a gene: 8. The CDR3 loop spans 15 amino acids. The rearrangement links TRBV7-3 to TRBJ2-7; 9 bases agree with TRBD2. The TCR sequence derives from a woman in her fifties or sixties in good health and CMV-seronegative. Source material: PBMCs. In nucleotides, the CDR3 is TGTGCCAGCAGCCTGGCGGGGGGGGAACTCTACGAGCAGTACTTC. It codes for CASSLAGGELYEQYF.